The rows below give T cell receptor beta chains drawn from one sample of a study of blood T cell repertoires in COVID-19. TCRdb keeps only in-frame clones here, not all; method: immunoSEQ multiplex PCR. The repertoire holds 30,000 to 40,000 clones, with around 77% as singletons. Material: peripheral blood. The receptors were gathered from an elderly man with active or convalescent COVID-19. CDR3s include the opening cysteine and the closing phenylalanine or tryptophan. A D gene is named only where the DNA matches it firmly. For some rows the clone size is stated as once, few or many, or as a class when expanded; others skip it.

cdr3_aa,cdr3_nt,d_call,v_call,j_call,clone_size
CSARPDIQYF,TGCAGTGCTAGACCCGACATTCAGTACTTC,NA,TRBV20-1,TRBJ2-4,NA
CASEARSNTGELFF,TGTGCCAGCGAGGCACGTTCGAACACCGGGGAGCTGTTTTTT,NA,TRBV9,TRBJ2-2,NA
CASSFGLLYTQYF,TGTGCCAGCAGCTTCGGACTTCTATATACGCAGTATTTT,NA,TRBV11-2,TRBJ2-3,NA
CASSPLIRDRGPTGELFF,TGTGCCAGCAGTCCATTAATCCGGGACAGGGGGCCAACCGGGGAGCTGTTTTTT,TRBD1,TRBV28,TRBJ2-2,few
CASSPTSDYNEQFF,TGTGCCAGCAGCCCGACTAGCGATTACAATGAGCAGTTCTTC,TRBD2,TRBV7-2,TRBJ2-1,once
CASSRGLAGSYEQYF,TGTGCCAGCAGCCGAGGACTAGCCGGCTCCTACGAGCAGTACTTC,TRBD2,TRBV7-8,TRBJ2-7,NA
CASSLATGAHNSPLHF,TGTGCCAGCAGCTTAGCGACAGGGGCGCATAATTCACCCCTCCACTTT,TRBD1,TRBV7-2,TRBJ1-6,NA
CASSQDRRIQYF,TGTGCCAGCAGCCAAGATAGAAGAATTCAGTACTTC,NA,TRBV14,TRBJ2-4,NA
CASSLVELAGGEQFF,TGTGCCAGCAGCTTAGTTGAGCTAGCGGGAGGGGAGCAGTTCTTC,TRBD2,TRBV11-2,TRBJ2-1,NA
CASSPGQGLYEQYF,TGTGCCAGCTCACCAGGACAGGGGCTCTACGAGCAGTACTTC,TRBD1,TRBV18,TRBJ2-7,few
CASSTGGQGYGYTF,TGCGCCAGCAGTACGGGGGGACAGGGCTATGGCTACACCTTC,TRBD1,TRBV5-1,TRBJ1-2,NA
CASSPILEDGSETQYF,TGTGCCAGCAGCCCTATTTTGGAGGACGGGTCAGAGACCCAGTACTTC,NA,TRBV3-1/TRBV3-2,TRBJ2-5,NA
CASSFQAGEKTQYF,TGTGCCAGCAGCTTTCAAGCGGGGGAAAAGACCCAGTACTTC,TRBD2,TRBV7-2,TRBJ2-5,NA
CASSSGGEGTEAFF,TGTGCCAGCTCTTCTGGTGGCGAGGGCACTGAAGCTTTCTTT,NA,TRBV6-5,TRBJ1-1,NA
CASSSGFYGYTF,TGTGCCAGCAGCTCCGGGTTCTATGGCTACACCTTC,NA,TRBV5-6,TRBJ1-2,NA
CASSVQGTSGSYEQYF,TGTGCCAGCAGCGTACAGGGGACTAGCGGGAGTTACGAGCAGTACTTC,TRBD2,TRBV9,TRBJ2-7,NA
CASSVGDQETQYF,TGTGCCAGCAGTGTGGGCGATCAAGAGACCCAGTACTTC,NA,TRBV2,TRBJ2-5,NA
CASSDYSNQPQHF,TGTGCCAGCAGTGACTACAGCAATCAGCCCCAGCATTTT,NA,TRBV2,TRBJ1-5,NA
CASSSGDRVWEQYF,TGTGCCAGCAGTTCAGGGGACAGAGTGTGGGAGCAGTACTTC,TRBD1,TRBV27,TRBJ2-7,NA
CASSLEGSGGAFAYEQYF,TGTGCCAGCTCCTTAGAGGGTAGCGGGGGGGCATTTGCCTACGAGCAGTACTTC,TRBD2,TRBV7-6,TRBJ2-7,NA
CASSLTSGFTDTQYF,TGTGCCAGCAGCTTGACTAGCGGATTCACAGATACGCAGTATTTT,TRBD2,TRBV5-8,TRBJ2-3,NA
CASSPGRARTGELFF,TGTGCCAGCAGCCCGGGGAGGGCCAGGACCGGGGAGCTGTTTTTT,TRBD2,TRBV11-2,TRBJ2-2,NA
CASSLERGVSTDTQYF,TGTGCCAGCAGCTTGGAACGGGGGGTCAGCACAGATACGCAGTATTTT,TRBD2,TRBV3-1/TRBV3-2,TRBJ2-3,NA
CASSQAQDTYQETQYF,TGCGCCAGCAGCCAAGCTCAAGACACTTACCAAGAGACCCAGTACTTC,NA,TRBV5-1,TRBJ2-5,NA
CASTPHGSGTTDTQYF,TGCGCCAGCACCCCCCACGGGAGCGGGACGACAGATACGCAGTATTTT,TRBD2,TRBV5-1,TRBJ2-3,NA
CASSLDLTGDLLTEAFF,TGTGCCAGCAGCTTAGACCTGACAGGGGACCTCCTGACTGAAGCTTTCTTT,TRBD1,TRBV7-2,TRBJ1-1,NA
CATSRGRGGRYEQYF,TGTGCCACCAGCAGAGGGCGGGGAGGGCGGTACGAGCAGTACTTC,TRBD2,TRBV15,TRBJ2-7,NA
CASSPSGGAPLHF,TGTGCCAGCTCACCATCCGGGGGGGCACCCCTCCACTTT,NA,TRBV18,TRBJ1-6,NA
CSSEGYYEQYF,TGCAGTTCCGAGGGTTACTACGAGCAGTACTTC,NA,TRBV20-1,TRBJ2-7,few
CAISGPGTSRSSGNTIYF,TGTGCCATCAGTGGGCCCGGGACATCCCGGAGCTCTGGAAACACCATATATTTT,NA,TRBV10-3,TRBJ1-3,NA
CASSKRDSFNQPQHF,TGTGCCAGTAGTAAACGGGACAGTTTCAATCAGCCCCAGCATTTT,TRBD1,TRBV19,TRBJ1-5,few
CASSHWEGKNSNQPQHF,TGTGCCAGTAGCCATTGGGAGGGGAAAAATAGCAATCAGCCCCAGCATTTT,NA,TRBV19,TRBJ1-5,NA
CAWSRTGGSPWF,TGTGCCTGGAGCCGGACAGGGGGCTCCCCATGGTTC,TRBD1,TRBV30,TRBJ1-2,NA
CASRPGQGAYEQYF,TGTGCCAGCAGACCCGGACAGGGGGCGTACGAGCAGTACTTC,TRBD1,TRBV6-5,TRBJ2-7,NA
CASSSGLAGGSNEQFF,TGTGCCAGCAGCAGCGGACTAGCGGGAGGAAGCAATGAGCAGTTCTTC,TRBD2,TRBV3-1/TRBV3-2,TRBJ2-1,NA
CASSFLAGVYEQYF,TGTGCCAGCAGTTTTCTAGCGGGAGTCTACGAGCAGTACTTC,TRBD2,TRBV27,TRBJ2-7,NA
CATSDLQGGNEQFF,TGTGCCACCAGTGATTTGCAGGGGGGCAATGAGCAGTTCTTC,NA,TRBV24-1,TRBJ2-1,NA
CASSLNRERSYNEQFF,TGTGCCAGCAGCTTGAACAGGGAACGGTCGTACAATGAGCAGTTCTTC,NA,TRBV5-4,TRBJ2-1,NA
CASRSGQGRAFF,TGTGCCAGCAGATCGGGACAGGGACGAGCTTTCTTT,TRBD1,TRBV6-6,TRBJ1-1,NA
CASSIGTGNEKLFF,TGCGCCAGCAGCATCGGGACAGGCAATGAAAAACTGTTTTTT,TRBD1,TRBV5-1,TRBJ1-4,few
CASSPVIGRGDGNTIYF,TGTGCCAGCAGTCCCGTAATTGGAAGGGGCGATGGAAACACCATATATTTT,NA,TRBV28,TRBJ1-3,NA
CASSLANRGGETQYF,TGTGCCAGCAGCTTGGCAAATCGGGGGGGAGAGACCCAGTACTTC,TRBD2,TRBV5-6,TRBJ2-5,NA
CASSFGVEAFF,TGTGCCAGCAGCTTCGGGGTAGAGGCTTTCTTT,NA,TRBV11-2,TRBJ1-1,NA
CASTRGAANEKLFF,TGTGCCAGCACCCGTGGGGCGGCTAATGAAAAACTGTTTTTT,NA,TRBV5-4,TRBJ1-4,NA
CASSQRSGTKETQYF,TGTGCCAGCAGCCAACGTTCCGGGACAAAAGAGACCCAGTACTTC,NA,TRBV27,TRBJ2-5,NA
CASSLGQGFSPLHF,TGTGCCAGCAGTTTAGGGCAGGGGTTTTCACCCCTCCACTTT,NA,TRBV28,TRBJ1-6,NA
CASSRPSSGYQPQHF,TGTGCCAGCAGCAGACCATCCTCAGGATATCAACCCCAGCATTTT,NA,TRBV6-2/TRBV6-3,TRBJ1-5,NA
CASSKASPGQGYEKLFF,TGTGCCAGCAGCAAAGCCTCTCCGGGACAGGGTTATGAAAAACTGTTTTTT,NA,TRBV21-1,TRBJ1-4,NA
CASSSGQPPNTGELFF,TGTGCCAGCAGCTCGGGACAGCCACCGAACACCGGGGAGCTGTTTTTT,TRBD1,TRBV7-8,TRBJ2-2,NA
CASSLDRGPYNEQFF,TGTGCCAGTAGCCTAGACAGGGGTCCTTACAATGAGCAGTTCTTC,TRBD1,TRBV19,TRBJ2-1,NA
CASSLLGSQYTGELFF,TGTGCCAGCAGCTTGTTGGGGAGTCAGTACACCGGGGAGCTGTTTTTT,NA,TRBV5-8,TRBJ2-2,NA
CASSPRGGSNQPQHF,TGTGCCAGCAGTCCTAGGGGTGGGAGCAATCAGCCCCAGCATTTT,NA,TRBV2,TRBJ1-5,once
CASSRDREGYGYTF,TGTGCCAGCAGCCGGGACAGGGAGGGCTATGGCTACACCTTC,TRBD1,TRBV14,TRBJ1-2,NA